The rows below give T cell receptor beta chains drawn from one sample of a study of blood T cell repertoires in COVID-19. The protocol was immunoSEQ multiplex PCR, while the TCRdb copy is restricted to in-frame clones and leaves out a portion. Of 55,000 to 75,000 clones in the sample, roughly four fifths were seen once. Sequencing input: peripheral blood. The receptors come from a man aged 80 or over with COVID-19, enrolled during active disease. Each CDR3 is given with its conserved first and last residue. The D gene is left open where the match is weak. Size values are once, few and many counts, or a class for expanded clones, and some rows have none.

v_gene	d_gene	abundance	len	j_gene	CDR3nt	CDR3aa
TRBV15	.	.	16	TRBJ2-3	TGTGCCACCAGCAGAGATCGGGGGTTGGGAACAGATACGCAGTATTTT	CATSRDRGLGTDTQYF
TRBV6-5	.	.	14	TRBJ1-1	TGTGCCAGCAGTTACTCCTTCGGGAACACTGAAGCTTTCTTT	CASSYSFGNTEAFF
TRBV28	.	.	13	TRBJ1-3	TGTGCCACCGAGGGTTCCTCTGGAAACACCATATATTTT	CATEGSSGNTIYF
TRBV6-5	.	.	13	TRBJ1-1	TGTGCCAGCCAAGAGAGAACGAACACTGAAGCTTTCTTT	CASQERTNTEAFF
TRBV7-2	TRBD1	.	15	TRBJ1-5	TGTGCCAGCAGCGCTCAACAGGGGAGCAATCAGCCCCAGCATTTT	CASSAQQGSNQPQHF
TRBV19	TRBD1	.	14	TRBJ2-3	TGTGCCAGTAGTCTACAGGGGGGAACAGATACGCAGTATTTT	CASSLQGGTDTQYF
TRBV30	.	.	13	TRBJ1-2	TGTGCCTGGAGTGTAAGCTCTGCTCGGGGCTACACCTTC	CAWSVSSARGYTF
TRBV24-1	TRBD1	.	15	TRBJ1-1	TGTGCCACCAGTGATGGGGACAGGGAACCCACTGAAGCTTTCTTT	CATSDGDREPTEAFF
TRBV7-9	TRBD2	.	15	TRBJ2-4	TGTGCCAGCAGCCCAGGGACTAGCCGAAAAAACATTCAGTACTTC	CASSPGTSRKNIQYF
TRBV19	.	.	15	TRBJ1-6	TGTGCCAGTAGAACAAACAGGGAACGGAATTCACCCCTCCACTTT	CASRTNRERNSPLHF
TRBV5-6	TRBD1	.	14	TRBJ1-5	TGTGCCAGCAGCTTGGGGACAGGGTGGCAGCCCCAGCATTTT	CASSLGTGWQPQHF
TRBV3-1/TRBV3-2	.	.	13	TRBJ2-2	TGTGCCAGCAGCCAAAATCAGGTGGGGGAGCTGTTTTTT	CASSQNQVGELFF
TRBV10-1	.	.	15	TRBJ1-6	TGCGCCAGCAGCTTATGGGGGGGGGTACGGTCACCCCTCCACTTT	CASSLWGGVRSPLHF
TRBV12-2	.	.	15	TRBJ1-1	TGTGCAAGTCGCTTAGAAGGGGGATTCGGCACTGAAGCTTTCTTT	CASRLEGGFGTEAFF
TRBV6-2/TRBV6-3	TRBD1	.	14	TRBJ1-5	TGTGCCAGCAGTCTCGGGACAGGTAATCAGCCCCAGCATTTT	CASSLGTGNQPQHF
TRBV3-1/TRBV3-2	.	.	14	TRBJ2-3	TGTGCCAGCAGCCCTCCGACACAAACAGATACGCAGTATTTT	CASSPPTQTDTQYF
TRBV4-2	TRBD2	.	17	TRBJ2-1	TGTGCCAGCAGCCAACCTGCTAGCGGGGGGGCGTACAATGAGCAGTTCTTC	CASSQPASGGAYNEQFF
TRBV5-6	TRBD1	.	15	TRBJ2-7	TGTGCCAGCAGCTTTATACAGGGGGCTCCCTACGAGCAGTACTTC	CASSFIQGAPYEQYF
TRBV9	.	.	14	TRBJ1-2	TGTGCCAGCAGCGTAGTAGCAGGGGTCGGTGGCTACACCTTC	CASSVVAGVGGYTF
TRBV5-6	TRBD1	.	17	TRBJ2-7	TGTGCCAGCAGCTTGGAGCCCGGGACAGTCTTCTCCTACGAGCAGTACTTC	CASSLEPGTVFSYEQYF
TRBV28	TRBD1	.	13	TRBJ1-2	TGTGCCAGCAGTTTTGGTGACAGGGAACAATTAGGATTC	CASSFGDREQLGF
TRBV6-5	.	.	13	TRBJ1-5	TGTGCCAGCGGGCGAAATAGCAATCAGCCCCAGCATTTT	CASGRNSNQPQHF
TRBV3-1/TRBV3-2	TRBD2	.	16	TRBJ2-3	TGTGCCAGCAGCCTCAGACTAGCGGGGGGCACAGATACGCAGTATTTT	CASSLRLAGGTDTQYF
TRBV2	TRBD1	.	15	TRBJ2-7	TGTGCCAGCAGTATGACGGGACAGAGCTCCTACGAGCAGTACTTC	CASSMTGQSSYEQYF
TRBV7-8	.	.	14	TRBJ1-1	TGTGCCAGCAGCTTAGACAGGGAGAGCACTGAAGCTTTCTTT	CASSLDRESTEAFF
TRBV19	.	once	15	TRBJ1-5	TGTGCCAGTAGGTCCCCAGGTGCGAGGGATCAGCCCCAGCATTTT	CASRSPGARDQPQHF
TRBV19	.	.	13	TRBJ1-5	TGTGCCAGTAGGGACACAGTGGGTCAGCCCCAGCATTTT	CASRDTVGQPQHF
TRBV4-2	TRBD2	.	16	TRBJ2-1	TGTGCCAGCAGCGCCCATACCGGGGGGACCTACAATGAGCAGTTCTTC	CASSAHTGGTYNEQFF